One and the same sample provided the 31 T cell receptor beta chains below, sequenced in a study of T cells in Graves' hyperthyroidism and ophthalmopathy. The CDR3 regions of TCR beta were amplified from RNA transcripts. Carried out on the TCR CDR3, a first-round RT-PCR used the HTBI primer set. TCRdb used MiXCR to reprocess the multiplex PCR reads, holding one entry per CDR3 protein. The sample includes hundreds of thousands of distinct CDR3 sequences, around 20% seen only once; the top ten take around 17%. Sample: blood. The source of these receptors is a woman in her forties or fifties with Graves' hyperthyroidism that later progressed to Graves' ophthalmopathy.

This clonotype was recorded once. The chain carries TRBV20-1 and TRBJ1-4; D is perhaps TRBD1 (6 bases). V gave up 5 bases and J gave up 4 bases, with 20 bases separating them. The CDR3 loop spans 16 amino acids. Germline CDR1 reads DFQATT; CDR2 reads SNEGSKA (reference sequence). The CDR3 bases are TGCAGTGCTCCCCAGGAGGACAGTACCGGTAATGAAAAACTGTTTTTT. Amino acid sequence: CSAPQEDSTGNEKLFF.

Regarding this clonotype: Sequence at one end of the junction differs from germline and may be a read error. The V and J genes are TRBV6-1 and TRBJ2-3; the match to TRBD2 covers 9 bases. Germline CDR1 MNHNS, CDR2 SASEGT. The CDR3 covers 14 residues. The chain's CDR3 is CVSTPASGVRTQYF. The CDR3, as DNA: TGTGTCAGCACCCCAGCTAGCGGGGTGCGTACGCAGTATTTT.

This clonotype came up many times. The chain combines TRBV11-2 with TRBJ1-3, with 9 bases matching TRBD1. Germline trimming cut 6 bases from V and 1 base from J; bases unmatched to any gene: 4. Germline CDR1 and CDR2: SGHAT and FQNNGV. The length of the CDR3 is 15 residues. In DNA form, the CDR3 reads TGTGCCAGCAGTCGGGGACAGGGATCTGGAAACACCATATATTTT. It is translated as CASSRGQGSGNTIYF.

This clonotype showed up just a few times. The chain employs TRBV9 and TRBJ1-1; the match to TRBD1 covers 10 bases. Germline V lookup: CDR1 SGDLS, CDR2 YYNGEE. V lost 3 bases and J lost 3; bases outside the gene matches: 8. There are 16 residues in the CDR3. The DNA for the CDR3 is TGTGCCAGCAGCGATCGGCCGGGACAGGGGTACACTGAAGCTTTCTTT. Protein product: CASSDRPGQGYTEAFF.

This clonotype appeared a few times. The rearrangement links TRBV10-3 to TRBJ1-1; no reliable D call. V lost 10 bases, J lost 1 base, and 16 bases lay in between. The CDR3 runs to 14 residues. Germline lookup yields CDR1 ENHRY and CDR2 SYGVKD. The CDR3, as DNA: TGTGCCAGCGTGGGGATGGGAGCGAACACTGAAGCTTTCTTT. This sequence encodes CASVGMGANTEAFF.

V is TRBV2 and J is TRBJ2-7; D is possibly TRBD2 (5 bases). The V end lost 7 bases, the J end lost 0 bases, and 10 bases lay between the germline ends. CDR3 size: 13 residues. CDR1 and CDR2 from the germline V gene are SNHLY and FYNNEI. CDR3 in DNA: TGTGCCAGCATTGCCGACTACTCCTACGAGCAGTACTTC. Translating gives CASIADYSYEQYF.

Many counts were recorded for this clonotype. The chain has TRBV5-1 and TRBJ2-7, with TRBD1 as a possible D gene (5 bases). The CDR3 totals 14 residues. The V and J ends lost 4 bases and 0 bases respectively, with 11 bases between them. In germline, CDR1 is SGHRS, CDR2 YFSETQ. The CDR3 region has the DNA TGCGCCAGCAGCCCGACACAGGTCTCCTACGAGCAGTACTTC. Translating gives CASSPTQVSYEQYF. The full variable domain, with the rest looked up from reference TRBV5-1 and TRBJ2-7, is KAGVTQTPRYLIKTRGQQVTLSCSPISGHRSVSWYQQTPGQGLQFLFEYFSETQRNKGNFPGRFSGRQFSNSRSEMNVSTLELGDSALYLCASSPTQVSYEQYFGPGTRLTVT.

J is TRBJ2-2 and V is TRBV19; 11 bases fit TRBD1. Germline V lookup: CDR1 LNHDA, CDR2 SQIVND (reference sequence). This CDR3 contains 17 residues. With V trimmed by 9 bases and J by 5 bases, 14 bases remained unmatched. The chain's CDR3 is CASEPVPGTGGTGELFF. The CDR3 DNA reads as TGTGCCAGCGAGCCGGTCCCCGGGACAGGGGGAACCGGGGAGCTGTTTTTT.

This clonotype appeared many times. V gene TRBV3-1 combines with J gene TRBJ1-6; TRBD1 is a possible D gene (5 bases). V was cut by 0 bases and J by 10 bases, with 13 bases left in between. The CDR3 extends over 15 amino acids. Germline CDR1 is LGHDT and CDR2 is YNNKEL (reference sequence). This CDR3 reads CASSQDAPGGSPLHF. The DNA for the CDR3 is TGTGCCAGCAGCCAAGATGCACCGGGGGGGTCACCCCTCCACTTT.

This clonotype has at least ten counts. The chain employs TRBV11-2 and TRBJ2-1; D gene ambiguous. The CDR3 runs to 15 residues. The ends were cut back, 6 bases at V and 0 bases at J, with 12 bases in the middle. CDR1 and CDR2 from the germline V gene are SGHAT and FQNNGV. This CDR3 reads CASSQGSPSYNEQFF. CDR3 in DNA: TGTGCCAGCAGTCAAGGTTCACCCTCCTACAATGAGCAGTTCTTC.

The rearrangement links TRBV6-1 to TRBJ1-2; D unclear. Looked up from germline, CDR1 is MNHNS and CDR2 is SASEGT. This CDR3 has 13 residues. Trimming stripped 5 bases from V and 3 bases from J, with 10 bases between. The CDR3 sequence: CASSREGDYGYTF. CDR3 nucleotide sequence: TGTGCCAGCAGTCGGGAGGGAGACTATGGCTACACCTTC.

Only a few counts were recorded for this clonotype. The gene calls are TRBV12-3 or TRBV12-4 and TRBJ1-4, with D uncertain. Trimming left V 3 bases short and J 0 bases short, with 5 bases between. The CDR3 consists of 14 residues. This CDR3 reads CASSFLATNEKLFF. The CDR3 coding sequence is TGTGCCAGCAGTTTTTTGGCAACTAATGAAAAACTGTTTTTT.

A few counts support this clonotype. V gene TRBV7-6 combines with J gene TRBJ1-6; D gene ambiguous. CDR1 SGHVS and CDR2 FNYEAQ come from the germline V gene. V gave up 5 bases and J gave up 0 bases, with 11 bases separating them. The CDR3 contains 16 residues. CDR3 in amino acids: CASSHPPNSYNSPLHF. The CDR3 DNA sequence: TGTGCCAGCAGCCATCCCCCCAACTCCTATAATTCACCCCTCCACTTT.

This clonotype was picked up many times. The rearrangement joins TRBV3-1 to TRBJ2-2, with TRBD1 as a possible D gene (5 bases). The CDR3 has 16 residues. The germline gives CDR1 LGHDT, CDR2 YNNKEL (reference sequence). V shed 0 bases and J shed 1 base, with 9 bases lying between them. The CDR3, as DNA: TGTGCCAGCAGCCAAGATCAGGGCCTGAACACCGGGGAGCTGTTTTTT. Its translation is CASSQDQGLNTGELFF.

In its sample, this clonotype was seen many times. The chain combines TRBV6-1 with TRBJ1-3, with a possible D match to TRBD1 (5 bases). Trimming removed 6 bases from V and 0 bases from J, with 12 bases in between. This CDR3 contains 15 residues. The germline V gene has CDR1 MNHNS and CDR2 SASEGT. DNA for the CDR3: TGTGCCAGCAGCCGGGGGGAGAGCTCTGGAAACACCATATATTTT. Its protein is CASSRGESSGNTIYF.

In this sample, this clonotype turned up many times. The V gene is TRBV20-1, the J gene TRBJ1-1; a possible D gene is TRBD1 (5 bases). There are 12 residues in the CDR3. Germline V gene lookup returns CDR1 DFQATT and CDR2 SNEGSKA (reference sequence). The V and J ends lost 5 bases and 4 bases respectively, with 11 bases between them. This CDR3 reads CSALRESTEAFF. The CDR3 nucleotides read TGCAGTGCTCTCAGGGAGTCCACTGAAGCTTTCTTT.

The table lists this clonotype with many counts. The CDR3 sequence is CASSRVGFGNEQFF. As DNA, the CDR3 is TGTGCCAGCAGCCGGGTAGGCTTCGGCAATGAGCAGTTCTTC. This rearrangement joins TRBV3-1 to TRBJ2-1; no clear D gene. Between the trimmed V and J ends, which lost 4 bases and 6 bases, there was a span of 13 bases. CDR3 size: 14 residues. Germline V CDR1 and CDR2: LGHDT, YNNKEL (reference sequence).

There are many counts of this clonotype. The genes are TRBV2 and TRBJ2-1; TRBD1 matches at 7 bases. The CDR3 consists of 17 residues. The V and J ends lost 7 bases and 4 bases, in that order; junction bases with no gene match: 16. CDR1 and CDR2 from the germline V gene are SNHLY and FYNNEI. The CDR3 loop reads CASTPPGSGQLYNEQFF. Here the CDR3 DNA reads TGTGCCAGCACCCCCCCGGGTTCGGGACAGCTTTACAATGAGCAGTTCTTC. The variable domain in full, completed from reference TRBV2 and TRBJ2-1, reads EPEVTQTPSHQVTQMGQEVILRCVPISNHLYFYWYRQILGQKVEFLVSFYNNEISEKSEIFDDQFSVERPDGSNFTLKIRSTKLEDSAMYFCASTPPGSGQLYNEQFFGPGTRLTVL.

This clonotype has a count of ten or more. DNA of the CDR3: TGTGCCAGCAGCCCCCCCGACTGGTCTAACTATGGCTACACCTTC. Translating gives CASSPPDWSNYGYTF. This sequence joins TRBV3-1 and TRBJ1-2; no firm D call. Germline V lookup: CDR1 LGHDT, CDR2 YNNKEL (reference sequence). The CDR3 sequence is 15 residues long. V was clipped by 4 bases and J by 0 bases, with 12 bases between them.

This clonotype was counted many times. V usage is TRBV12-3 or TRBV12-4 and J usage is TRBJ1-2; 10 nucleotides line up with TRBD1. The length of the CDR3 is 15 residues. After removal of 7 bases from V and 8 bases from J, the junction contained 13 bases not matched to a gene. The CDR3 protein is CASMPWVGTGEGYTF. In DNA, the CDR3 is TGTGCCAGCATGCCCTGGGTAGGGACAGGGGAAGGCTACACCTTC.

This clonotype was found many times. The chain recombines TRBV6-2 or TRBV6-3 with TRBJ1-1, with TRBD1 as a possible D gene (5 bases). V dropped 2 bases and J dropped 6 bases, with 10 bases sitting between them. Germline V CDR1 and CDR2: MNHEY, SVGEGT. The CDR3 consists of 13 residues. The CDR3 loop reads CASSYGASAEAFF. The CDR3 DNA reads TGTGCCAGCAGTTACGGGGCGAGTGCTGAAGCTTTCTTT.

There are many counts of this clonotype. The chain is built from TRBV12-3 or TRBV12-4 and TRBJ1-5; 9 positions agree with TRBD1. The CDR3 has 15 amino acids. The V segment lost 6 bases and the J segment 5 bases; nucleotides outside the gene matches: 8. The CDR3 spells CASSLAGTGYQPQHF. The CDR3 nucleotides are TGTGCCAGCAGCCTTGCCGGGACAGGGTATCAGCCCCAGCATTTT.

This clonotype was seen many times. This chain links TRBV2 with TRBJ2-5, with D unclear. From germline, CDR1 is SNHLY and CDR2 FYNNEI. The CDR3 runs 13 residues. V shed 1 base and J shed 2 bases, with 5 bases lying between them. As DNA, the CDR3 is TGTGCCAGCAGTGAAGTGCAGCAAGAGACCCAGTACTTC. This translates into CASSEVQQETQYF. The full variable domain, with the rest looked up from reference TRBV2 and TRBJ2-5, is EPEVTQTPSHQVTQMGQEVILRCVPISNHLYFYWYRQILGQKVEFLVSFYNNEISEKSEIFDDQFSVERPDGSNFTLKIRSTKLEDSAMYFCASSEVQQETQYFGPGTRLLVL.

This rearrangement joins TRBV7-3 to TRBJ2-3, with D unresolved. Germline V lookup: CDR1 SGHTA, CDR2 FQGTGA. This CDR3 region has 15 residues. V dropped 2 bases and J dropped 1 base, with 10 bases sitting between them. CDR3 coding DNA: TGTGCCAGCAGCTTAGCAGGACCCGGCACAGATACGCAGTATTTT. Translating gives CASSLAGPGTDTQYF. The complete variable domain, with remaining parts taken from reference TRBV7-3 and TRBJ2-3, reads GAGVSQTPSNKVTEKGKYVELRCDPISGHTALYWYRQSLGQGPEFLIYFQGTGAADDSGLPNDRFFAVRPEGSVSTLKIQRTERGDSAVYLCASSLAGPGTDTQYFGPGTRLTVL.

This clonotype came up many times. The rearrangement uses TRBV3-1 and TRBJ1-2, with TRBD1 as a possible D gene (5 bases). V was cut by 0 bases and J by 8 bases, with 22 bases left in between. Looked up from germline, CDR1 is LGHDT and CDR2 is YNNKEL (reference sequence). The CDR3 is 17 amino acids. The CDR3 spells CASSQDDFGAGGEGYTF. The DNA of the CDR3 is TGTGCCAGCAGCCAAGATGATTTCGGCGCGGGGGGAGAAGGCTACACCTTC.

In its sample, this clonotype was seen a few times. The chain joins TRBV20-1 to TRBJ2-7; D gene unclear. The CDR3 has 13 amino acids. Between the trimmed V and J ends, which lost 0 bases and 6 bases, there was a span of 12 bases. Per germline, CDR1 DFQATT and CDR2 SNEGSKA (reference sequence). CDR3 nucleotide sequence: TGCAGTGCTAGAGATCCGTCAGGTGGCGAGCAGTACTTC. Its protein is CSARDPSGGEQYF.

Worth noting for this clonotype: A read error may be the cause here, since a much bigger clone is one base away. The chain recombines TRBV3-1 with TRBJ1-1; 7 nucleotides agree with TRBD1. Germline CDR1 LGHDT, CDR2 YNNKEL (reference sequence). The CDR3 contains 15 residues. The CDR3 DNA reads as TGTACCAGCAGCCGACCAACGACAGGGACCACTGAAGCTTTCTTT. Its protein product is CTSSRPTTGTTEAFF.

This clonotype was seen ten or more times. This chain uses TRBV6-1 with TRBJ2-7; the D call may be TRBD1 or TRBD2 (5 bases each). Germline V gives CDR1 MNHNS, CDR2 SASEGT. V gave up 6 bases and J gave up 2 bases, with 17 bases separating them. CDR3 length: 15 amino acids. Here the CDR3 reads CASRSGKPGTYEQYF. For the CDR3, the DNA is TGTGCCAGCAGATCCGGGAAGCCAGGGACCTACGAGCAGTACTTC.

This clonotype was observed a handful of times. The rearrangement links TRBV6-1 to TRBJ2-2; the D gene is possibly TRBD2 (5 bases). Germline loops: CDR1 MNHNS, CDR2 SASEGT. Deletions cut 5 bases from V and 7 bases from J, with 11 bases between. This CDR3 region has 13 residues. CDR3 sequence reads: CASSTPAGGELFF. In DNA, the CDR3 is TGTGCCAGCAGTACACCGGCGGGCGGGGAGCTGTTTTTT.

The DNA for the CDR3 is TGTGCCAGCAGTCCTGGACAGGGGGGCCGAAGCTACACCTTC. Translated, it gives CASSPGQGGRSYTF. The chain links TRBV12-3 or TRBV12-4 to TRBJ1-2; 10 bases agree with TRBD1. J was trimmed by 9 bases and V by 5 bases; bases with no gene match: 9. This CDR3 comprises 14 residues.

Points on this clonotype: A much larger clone differs from this one at a single base, so this may be a read error. The chain joins TRBV6-5 to TRBJ2-2; D is possibly TRBD1 (6 bases). Germline lookup yields CDR1 MNHEY and CDR2 SVGAGI. This CDR3 comprises 14 residues. The V gene lost 4 bases and the J gene lost 0 bases, with 6 bases spanning the gap. The CDR3 here is CASSWGPNTGELFF. The CDR3 bases are TGTGCCAGCAGTTGGGGGCCGAACACCGGGGAGCTGTTTTTT.